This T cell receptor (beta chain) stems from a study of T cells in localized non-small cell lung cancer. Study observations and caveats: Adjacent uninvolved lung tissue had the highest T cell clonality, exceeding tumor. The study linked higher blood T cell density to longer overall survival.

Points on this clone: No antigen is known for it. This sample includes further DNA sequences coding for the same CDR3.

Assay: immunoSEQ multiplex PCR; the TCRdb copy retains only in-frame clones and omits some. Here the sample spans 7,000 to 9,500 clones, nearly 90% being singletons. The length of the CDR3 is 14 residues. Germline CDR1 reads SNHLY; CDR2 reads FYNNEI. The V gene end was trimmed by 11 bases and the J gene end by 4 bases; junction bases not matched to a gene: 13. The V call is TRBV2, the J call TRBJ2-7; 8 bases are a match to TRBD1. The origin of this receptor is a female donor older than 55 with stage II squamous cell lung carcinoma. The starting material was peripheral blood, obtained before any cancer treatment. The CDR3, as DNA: TGTGCCTGCGTTGGACAGGGAGTCGGATACGAGCAGTACGTC. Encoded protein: CACVGQGVGYEQYV.